This T cell receptor beta chain was identified in a study of T cell responses to AZD1222 COVID-19 vaccine. Findings and caveats of the study: The reported proportion of spike-specific TCRs targeting unmutated variant regions was nearly half.

With regard to this clone: Its specificity is not known.

Trimming took 10 bases from V and 4 from J, leaving 8 bases between them. The germline V gene encodes CDR1 MNHEY and CDR2 SMNVEV (reference sequence). This CDR3 spans 11 amino acids. Using immunoSEQ multiplex PCR, the repertoire was profiled, and TCRdb retains in-frame clones only, with some absent. This sample has about 130,000 clones, with approximately 90% found just once. The source material was peripheral blood, sampled on day 0 of AZD1222 vaccination. The gene calls are TRBV27 and TRBJ1-3; D is uncertain. The TCR sequence derives from an adult in good health. CDR3 region: CATNSGNTIYF. The DNA for the CDR3 is TGTGCCACCAACAGCGGAAACACCATATATTTT.